Listed below are T cell receptor beta chains from one sample, sequenced in a study of tumor T cells in aggressive B-cell lymphoma. Some clones are missing from TCRdb's copy, which holds only in-frame ones; the method was immunoSEQ multiplex PCR. In the table there are roughly 2,700 clones, almost 85% of which are singletons. Sequences were obtained from tumor tissue. All receptors derive from an adult with diffuse large B cell lymphoma. Some clones in this sample may be carry-over from other donors' samples. CDR3s include the opening cysteine and the closing phenylalanine or tryptophan. The D gene is left open where the match is weak. The size of a clone is reported for some rows only, either as once, few or many, or as a class for expanded clones.

d_gene,v_gene,j_gene,abundance,CDR3nt,CDR3aa
TRBD2,TRBV7-9,TRBJ2-3,.,TGTGCCAGCAGCTCGACCCGGTGGCGGGAGGGCACAGATACGCAGTATTTT,CASSSTRWREGTDTQYF
.,TRBV19,TRBJ2-1,.,TGTGCCAGTAGTATAGGGGGCGCCTACAATGAGCAGTTCTTC,CASSIGGAYNEQFF
.,TRBV2,TRBJ1-2,once,TGTGCCAGCAGTGAAGGCAGAACTAACTATGGCTACACCTTC,CASSEGRTNYGYTF
TRBD1,TRBV5-4,TRBJ2-7,once,TGTGCCAGCAGCTGGGACAGGGGAGCGAGCGAGCAGTACTTC,CASSWDRGASEQYF
.,TRBV2,TRBJ1-1,.,TGTGCCAGCAGTGAAAGGGGAAACACTGAAGCTTTCTTT,CASSERGNTEAFF
.,TRBV5-1,TRBJ2-2,.,TGCGCCAGCAGCCTTACATCGAACACCGGGGAGCTGTTTTTT,CASSLTSNTGELFF
.,TRBV7-2,TRBJ2-7,.,TGTGCCAGTAGCTTAACGGGAGCTTCCTACGAGCAGTACTTC,CASSLTGASYEQYF
.,TRBV7-2,TRBJ1-6,.,TGTGCCAGCAGCTTTGAGTGGCAGGGAAATTCCCCCCTCCACTTT,CASSFEWQGNSPLHF
TRBD2,TRBV19,TRBJ2-1,.,TGTGCCAGTAGTATGGGTGCTAGCGGGACCAATGAGCAGTTCTTC,CASSMGASGTNEQFF
TRBD2,TRBV2,TRBJ2-3,.,TGTGCCAGCAGCCCAACTAGCGGGAGTACGGGAGATACGCAGTATTTT,CASSPTSGSTGDTQYF
.,TRBV29-1,TRBJ1-2,.,TGCAGCATTGCAGGGGCGTATGGCTACACCTTC,CSIAGAYGYTF
TRBD2,TRBV5-8,TRBJ2-5,once,TGTGCCAGCAGCTTGGGTGAACTAGCGGGAATCCAAGAGACCCAGTACTTC,CASSLGELAGIQETQYF
TRBD1,TRBV28,TRBJ1-1,.,TGTGCCAGCAGTATCGACAGGGGCAACACTGAAGCTTTCTTT,CASSIDRGNTEAFF
TRBD2,TRBV7-2,TRBJ2-7,.,TGTGCCAGCAGCTTAGCGGGACTAGCGGAGGCAGAGCAGTACTTC,CASSLAGLAEAEQYF
.,TRBV14,TRBJ2-1,.,TGTGCCAGCAGCCAAGCGCTCGGCTCCTACAATGAGCAGTTCTTC,CASSQALGSYNEQFF
TRBD1,TRBV16,TRBJ1-4,.,TGTGCCACTTCCCCCGGGACAGGGTATGAAAAACTGTTTTTT,CATSPGTGYEKLFF
TRBD1,TRBV7-8,TRBJ2-5,.,TGTGCCAGCAGCTTAAGGAGGACAGGGGAGACCCAGTACTTC,CASSLRRTGETQYF
.,TRBV9,TRBJ1-2,.,TGTGCCAGCAGCGTAGCAGGCAGCTCCTATGGCTACACCTTC,CASSVAGSSYGYTF
.,TRBV28,TRBJ1-1,.,TGTGCCAGCACCAACCTTCTCAGGATTATGAACACTGAAGCTTTCTTT,CASTNLLRIMNTEAFF
.,TRBV5-1,TRBJ2-5,.,TGCGCCAGCAGCTTGGGACACCGCACGGAGACCCAGTACTTC,CASSLGHRTETQYF
.,TRBV19,TRBJ1-4,.,TGTGCCAGTAGTATAGACAGGGGAGCTAATGAAAAACTGTTTTTT,CASSIDRGANEKLFF
.,TRBV6-1,TRBJ1-2,.,TGTGCCAGCAGTTCTAACAGGGTTTATGGCTACACCTTC,CASSSNRVYGYTF
.,TRBV4-1,TRBJ1-6,.,TGCGCCAGCAGCCAAGAGCGAGGGAAGGGTTCACCCCTCCACTTT,CASSQERGKGSPLHF
TRBD2,TRBV10-3,TRBJ2-7,.,TGTGCCATCAGGACTAGCGGGAGGGCCAATTACGAGCAGTACTTC,CAIRTSGRANYEQYF
TRBD1,TRBV5-5,TRBJ2-2,.,TGTGCCAGCAGCTTGAGACAGGGGGCGGGCACCGGGGAGCTGTTTTTT,CASSLRQGAGTGELFF
TRBD1,TRBV7-9,TRBJ2-1,.,TGTGCCAGCAGCCCGGGACAGGGCAATGAGCAGTTCTTC,CASSPGQGNEQFF
TRBD1,TRBV7-3,TRBJ2-1,.,TGTGCCAGCAGCTTATACCCCGGGACAGGGTATTACAATGAGCAGTTCTTC,CASSLYPGTGYYNEQFF
.,TRBV15,TRBJ2-3,.,TGTGCCACCAGCACTCCGGATACGCAGTATTTT,CATSTPDTQYF
.,TRBV27,TRBJ1-1,.,TGTGCCAGCAGTTTAAAGGGAGGCAAAGCTTTCTTT,CASSLKGGKAFF
.,TRBV4-3,TRBJ1-3,once,TGCGCCAGCAGCCAAGGTATCGTGAGCTCTGGAAACACCATATATTTT,CASSQGIVSSGNTIYF
.,TRBV20-1,TRBJ1-1,.,TGCAGTGCTAGGTCAGGGGATCTTGCTTTCTTT,CSARSGDLAFF
TRBD1,TRBV19,TRBJ1-1,.,TGTGCCAGTATTTCCGGGACAGGGAACACTGAAGCTTTCTTT,CASISGTGNTEAFF
.,TRBV7-2,TRBJ1-1,.,TGTGCCAGCAGTGAACAGGCGAACACTGAAGCTTTCTTT,CASSEQANTEAFF
.,TRBV7-9,TRBJ2-3,.,TGTGCCAGCAGAGGGGCAGGAGATACGCAGTATTTT,CASRGAGDTQYF
.,TRBV19,TRBJ1-1,.,TGTGCCAGTAGTAGAGGGGACAACCTGAACACTGAAGCTTTCTTT,CASSRGDNLNTEAFF
.,TRBV6-1,TRBJ2-7,.,TGTGCCAGCAGTCAGGGCTCCTACGAGCAGTACTTC,CASSQGSYEQYF
TRBD1,TRBV5-6,TRBJ1-2,.,TGTGCCAGCAGCGCCCTCCAGGGGGCCGCCTATGGCTACACCTTC,CASSALQGAAYGYTF
.,TRBV29-1,TRBJ1-1,.,TGCAGCGTGAGAAGACAGGAGAACACTGAAGCTTTCTTT,CSVRRQENTEAFF
.,TRBV9,TRBJ2-3,.,TGTGCCAGCAGCGTAGTAGGGGGTCAAGATACGCAGTATTTT,CASSVVGGQDTQYF
TRBD1,TRBV7-2,TRBJ1-2,.,TGTGCCAGCAGCTCATCAGGGGGCGCCAACTATGGCTACACCTTC,CASSSSGGANYGYTF
.,TRBV6-1,TRBJ1-3,.,TGTGCCAGCAGTGCTCTTTTCAGGGGAACCGGAAACACCATATATTTT,CASSALFRGTGNTIYF
.,TRBV28,TRBJ1-1,.,TGTGCCAGCAGTTTTTGGCCAGGCTTGATGAACACTGAAGCTTTCTTT,CASSFWPGLMNTEAFF
.,TRBV14,TRBJ2-3,.,TGTGCCAGCAGCCAGCCGGGCACAGATACGCAGTATTTT,CASSQPGTDTQYF
TRBD2,TRBV18,TRBJ2-3,.,TGTGCCAGCTCACCTCCGGGACTAGCGGGAGGGTCGAATACGCAGTATTTT,CASSPPGLAGGSNTQYF
.,TRBV30,TRBJ1-1,.,TGTGCCTGGAGTCCTACACAGGGTGAAGCTTTCTTT,CAWSPTQGEAFF
TRBD1,TRBV6-5,TRBJ1-1,.,TGTGCCAGCAGTCAGACAGGGACGTTTTACACTGAAGCTTTCTTT,CASSQTGTFYTEAFF
.,TRBV15,TRBJ1-2,once,TGTGCCACCAGCCTACCACAGGGCTATGGCTACACCTTC,CATSLPQGYGYTF
.,TRBV5-1,TRBJ2-3,.,TGCGCCAGCAGCTTAGAGTCCCAATCAGATACGCAGTATTTT,CASSLESQSDTQYF
TRBD1,TRBV7-9,TRBJ1-1,.,TGTGCCAGCAGCTTAGAGTGGGACAGCACTGAAGCTTTCTTT,CASSLEWDSTEAFF
.,TRBV9,TRBJ2-5,.,TGTGCCAGCAGCGTAGGAGAGTGGGGCGGCGAGATCCAGTACTTC,CASSVGEWGGEIQYF
.,TRBV18,TRBJ1-4,once,TGTGCCAGCTCACGTACAGCACAAGCAACTAATGAAAAACTGTTTTTT,CASSRTAQATNEKLFF
.,TRBV27,TRBJ1-1,once,TGTGCCAGCAGTCCCCCCGGGATGAACACTGAAGCTTTCTTT,CASSPPGMNTEAFF
TRBD2,TRBV5-5,TRBJ2-1,.,TGTGCCAGCTGGACCCGGGGAGGGAACAATGAGCAGTTCTTC,CASWTRGGNNEQFF
TRBD1,TRBV5-6,TRBJ1-2,.,TGTGCCAGCAGCCTCCGGGACAGGGGCTACTATGACTACACCTTC,CASSLRDRGYYDYTF
TRBD1,TRBV4-2,TRBJ1-1,few,TGTGCCAGCAGCCAAGTAGACAGGGTGAACACTGAAGCTTTCTTT,CASSQVDRVNTEAFF
.,TRBV28,TRBJ2-3,.,TGTGCCAGCAGTTTACTGCGTTCGGGGTTTCAGCCCCAGTATTTT,CASSLLRSGFQPQYF
TRBD2,TRBV10-3,TRBJ2-3,.,TGTGCCACCGGGGCTAGCGGAACAGATACGCAGTATTTT,CATGASGTDTQYF
.,TRBV15,TRBJ1-1,.,TGTGCCACCAGCAGACAGGTCAACACTGAAGCTTTCTTT,CATSRQVNTEAFF
.,TRBV7-9,TRBJ2-1,.,TGTGCCAGCAGCTTTATGAATGAGCAGTTCTTC,CASSFMNEQFF